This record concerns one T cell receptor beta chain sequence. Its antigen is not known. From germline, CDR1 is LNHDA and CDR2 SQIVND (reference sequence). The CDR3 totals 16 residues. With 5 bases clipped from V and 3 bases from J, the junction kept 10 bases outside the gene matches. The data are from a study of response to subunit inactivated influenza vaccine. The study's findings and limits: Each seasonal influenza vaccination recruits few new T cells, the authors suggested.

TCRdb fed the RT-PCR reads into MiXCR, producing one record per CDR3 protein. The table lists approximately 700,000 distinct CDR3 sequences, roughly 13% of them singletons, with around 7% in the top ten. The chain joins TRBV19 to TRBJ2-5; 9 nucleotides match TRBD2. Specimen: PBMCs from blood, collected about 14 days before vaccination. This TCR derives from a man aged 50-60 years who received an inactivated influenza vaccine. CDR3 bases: TGTGCCAGTAGTGTTATAGCGGGAGAGCTAAAAGAGACCCAGTACTTC. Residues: CASSVIAGELKETQYF.